The rows below give T cell receptor beta chains drawn from one sample of a study of graft-versus-host responses after intestinal transplantation. The antigens of these receptors remain unknown. Here immunoSEQ multiplex PCR was the method, and the copy in TCRdb shows in-frame clones only, minus some. The sample lists tens of thousands of clones; approximately 94% were seen once. This specimen consisted of unstimulated CD4+ T cells sorted from spleen or lymph node cells, obtained before transplant. The receptor source for this set is a human donor who was the organ donor for an intestinal transplant. CDR3s include the opening cysteine and the closing phenylalanine or tryptophan. D genes are given only for firm matches. Clone sizes are given selectively: once, few, many, or a class where the clone is expanded.

TRBV30,13,TRBJ2-1,NA,NA,CAWSLEGGNEQFF,TGTGCCTGGAGTCTTGAGGGGGGAAATGAGCAGTTCTTC
TRBV6-5,14,TRBJ2-7,NA,TRBD1,CASRTGTGGYEQYF,TGTGCCAGCAGAACCGGGACAGGGGGCTACGAGCAGTACTTC
TRBV2,11,TRBJ2-1,NA,NA,CASSPPGEQFF,TGTGCCAGCAGCCCCCCCGGGGAGCAGTTCTTC
TRBV7-9,15,TRBJ2-5,once,NA,CASSLSFGHPETQYF,TGTGCCAGCAGCCTATCTTTTGGACACCCGGAGACCCAGTACTTC
TRBV5-1,14,TRBJ2-5,NA,NA,CASSPIKGQETQYF,TGCGCCAGCAGCCCCATAAAGGGGCAAGAGACCCAGTACTTC
TRBV19,16,TRBJ1-2,NA,NA,CASTLGGATLGYGYTF,TGTGCCAGTACCCTCGGAGGGGCCACCTTAGGTTATGGCTACACCTTC
TRBV4-3,15,TRBJ2-2,NA,NA,CASSQEAGLNWELFF,TGCGCCAGCAGCCAAGAGGCGGGGTTGAACTGGGAGCTGTTTTTT
TRBV14,14,TRBJ2-6,NA,NA,CASSQRVGANVLTF,TGTGCCAGCAGCCAACGGGTCGGGGCCAACGTCCTGACTTTC
TRBV6-5,15,TRBJ2-7,NA,NA,CASSPRLVGVDEQYF,TGTGCCAGCAGCCCCCGTCTGGTGGGGGTTGACGAGCAGTACTTC
TRBV18,14,TRBJ1-5,once,NA,CASSLTESNQPQHF,TGTGCCAGCTCACTAACAGAAAGCAATCAGCCCCAGCATTTT
TRBV7-2,16,TRBJ2-3,NA,TRBD2,CASSLALAGGTDTQYF,TGTGCCAGCAGCTTAGCACTAGCGGGGGGCACAGATACGCAGTATTTT
TRBV20-1,11,TRBJ1-1,NA,NA,CSARGNTEAFF,TGCAGTGCTAGGGGGAACACTGAAGCTTTCTTT
TRBV6-5,15,TRBJ1-5,NA,NA,CASSSLSKGDQPQHF,TGTGCCAGCAGCTCCTTAAGCAAGGGGGATCAGCCCCAGCATTTT
TRBV10-2,13,TRBJ2-2,NA,NA,CASRGRDTGELFF,TGCGCCAGCAGGGGGCGGGACACCGGGGAGCTGTTTTTT
TRBV7-9,14,TRBJ1-2,NA,NA,CASSLREVFYGYTF,TGTGCCAGCAGCTTACGGGAAGTCTTCTATGGCTACACCTTC
TRBV15,14,TRBJ2-7,few,TRBD2,CATSVAGRSYEQYF,TGTGCCACCAGCGTAGCGGGCCGCTCCTACGAGCAGTACTTC
TRBV19,15,TRBJ2-7,NA,TRBD1,CASSIGTGGRYEQYF,TGTGCCAGTAGTATCGGGACAGGGGGCAGGTACGAGCAGTACTTC
TRBV25-1,17,TRBJ2-2,NA,TRBD1,CASSRDRGRAYTGELFF,TGTGCCAGCAGCCGGGACAGGGGCCGCGCGTACACCGGGGAGCTGTTTTTT
TRBV19,14,TRBJ1-4,once,NA,CASSIPSTNEKLFF,TGTGCCAGTAGTATTCCGTCAACTAATGAAAAACTGTTTTTT
TRBV6-6,11,TRBJ2-3,NA,NA,CASVLGDTQYF,TGTGCCAGCGTCCTGGGAGATACGCAGTATTTT
TRBV7-3,15,TRBJ2-3,NA,NA,CASSLYGQFPDTQYF,TGTGCCAGCAGCTTATATGGACAGTTTCCGGATACGCAGTATTTT
TRBV7-2,15,TRBJ2-7,once,NA,CASSLEGVQTYEQYF,TGTGCCAGCAGCTTAGAGGGTGTACAGACCTACGAGCAGTACTTC
TRBV5-1,14,TRBJ2-5,NA,TRBD2,CASSSSGDTGTQYF,TGCGCCAGCAGCTCAAGCGGGGATACGGGGACCCAGTACTTC